This T cell receptor (beta chain) was captured in a study of blood T cells in healthy people across ages. A second PCR of about 6 to 11 cycles used a sample-barcoded 5' primer and a J-beta primer mix. TCRdb passed the 5' RACE reads through MiXCR, listing each CDR3 protein once. The sample has 1.5 million to 2 million distinct CDR3 sequences, about 35% seen once. This clonotype was recorded at least ten times. CDR3 size: 13 residues. V gave up 4 bases and J gave up 2 bases, with 8 bases separating them. CDR1 is MGHRA and CDR2 is YSYEKL in the germline V gene. V and J are TRBV4-1 and TRBJ1-1; D uncertain. The source of this sequence is a woman aged 30 to 39 in good health. Sequenced input: blood. The CDR3 reads CASSRGPNTEAFF. DNA of the CDR3: TGCGCCAGCAGCCGTGGACCTAACACTGAAGCTTTCTTT.